The source of this T cell receptor beta chain is a study of shared T cell receptors in the human thymus. Germline V gene data show CDR1 as SGHAT and CDR2 as FQNNGV. CDR3 size: 14 residues. The V segment lost 5 bases and the J segment 1 base; nucleotides outside the gene matches: 3. TCRdb's table, derived via immunoSEQ multiplex PCR, lists solely in-frame clones and lacks some. The sample holds more than 550,000 clones, 70% to 90% seen once. The same data also went into a second study, on human thymus T cells. As that study records: Donor material was obtained from healthy Finnish infants undergoing corrective surgery for congenital heart defects. Corrective cardiac surgery supplied the resected thymus tissue. Biased V and J segment usage appeared in thymus and peripheral blood. Thymic repertoires from unrelated individuals overlapped highly, related research reported.

The sequenced sample consisted of thymocytes. The V and J genes are TRBV11-2 and TRBJ1-1; 8 bases map to TRBD1. This clonotype was sampled from a girl under three years old with a congenital heart defect. The CDR3 protein is CASSPGTGNTEAFF. In DNA form, the CDR3 reads TGTGCCAGCAGCCCTGGGACAGGGAACACTGAAGCTTTCTTT.